This T cell receptor beta chain was sequenced for a study of metastatic and nonmetastatic thyroid tumors. About the study: It was across blood and tumor or nodule tissue from malignant and benign thyroid patients that repertoires were compared. Whole-study findings and limits: When malignant thyroid tumors were compared with benign nodules, TCR beta diversity was reportedly significantly higher in the malignant tumors. This held in both blood and tumor samples.

J lost 7 bases, V lost 3 bases, and 0 bases had no gene match. The CDR3 extends over 12 amino acids. CDR1 and CDR2 (germline): LNHDA, SQIVND (reference sequence). TCRdb reprocessed the PCR reads via MiXCR. The sample lists about 89,000 clones; 9.5% to 15% were seen once. Every patient was untreated before thyroid surgery. Ten or more counts support this clone. Its antigen is not known. The source is a female donor with papillary thyroid cancer or a benign thyroid nodule (not recorded which). Some clones in this sample may be carry-over from other donors' samples. The chain has TRBV19 and TRBJ2-1, with 7 positions matching TRBD2. The sequenced sample consisted of tumor tissue. CDR3 DNA sequence: TGTGCCAGTAGTATGGGGGGGAATGAGCAGTTCTTC. Protein product: CASSMGGNEQFF.